This T cell receptor (beta chain) was found in a study of shared clonotypes between healthy human individuals. Authors' data handling: ImmunoSEQ output held junction-only sequences without quality scores, so filtering differed. Libraries were prepared by immunoSEQ multiplex PCR; TCRdb keeps only in-frame clonotypes and omits some of them. V and J calls and clone size are given by that table; D and trimming were obtained from the DNA. The sample contains around 1.5 million clones, 95% to 99% of which appear only once. Every donor was a Caucasian adult from Nashville, Tennessee. The CDR3 length is 17 residues. Trimming stripped 5 bases from V and 2 bases from J, with 23 bases between. Germline V gene lookup returns CDR1 SGHRS and CDR2 YFSETQ. Overall study results and limits: Clonotypes shared by all four sorted-subset donors had higher generation probabilities than non-shared clonotypes. The study generally estimated greater richness for naive than memory subsets.

Details on this clone: Its antigen remains unknown.

The sequence came from a man aged 25-45 years in good health. The sample was naive CD4+ T cells sorted from blood. Subset indicated: CD45RA+ positively selected. The rearrangement joins TRBV5-1 to TRBJ2-7; D may be TRBD1 or TRBD2 (6 bases each). The CDR3 region has the DNA TGCGCCAGCAGACGGGACTTGGACAGTAGACAACCCTACGAGCAGTACTTC. This sequence encodes CASRRDLDSRQPYEQYF. The full variable domain, with the rest looked up from reference TRBV5-1 and TRBJ2-7, is KAGVTQTPRYLIKTRGQQVTLSCSPISGHRSVSWYQQTPGQGLQFLFEYFSETQRNKGNFPGRFSGRQFSNSRSEMNVSTLELGDSALYLCASRRDLDSRQPYEQYFGPGTRLTVT.